Presented here are 5 T cell receptor beta chains from one specimen sequenced in a study of human thymus T cells. Method: immunoSEQ multiplex PCR; TCRdb's copy keeps in-frame clones and lacks some. Of some 44,000 clones listed, approximately 95% are singletons. Sequenced material: blood. The receptors shown here come from a girl under three years old with a congenital heart defect but otherwise immunologically healthy.

This chain uses TRBV28 with TRBJ1-2; TRBD1 aligns across 10 bases. The CDR3 extends over 21 amino acids. V trimming: 7 bases; J trimming: 4 bases; junction bases outside the gene matches: 27. Germline lookup yields CDR1 MDHEN and CDR2 SYDVKM. The CDR3 sequence is CASKPRPQPDRGRTLSYGYTF. DNA of the CDR3: TGTGCCAGCAAACCCAGGCCGCAGCCTGACAGGGGGCGCACGTTGTCCTATGGCTACACCTTC.

The J gene is TRBJ2-7, the V gene TRBV19, with D possibly being TRBD1 (5 bases). Looked up from germline, CDR1 is LNHDA and CDR2 is SQIVND (reference sequence). V gave up 5 bases and J gave up 2 bases, with 16 bases separating them. There are 15 residues in the CDR3. The chain's CDR3 is CASSARVALTYEQYF. In DNA form, the CDR3 reads TGTGCCAGTAGTGCCAGGGTGGCCCTTACCTACGAGCAGTACTTC.

This chain joins TRBV4-2 and TRBJ1-1; possible D gene TRBD1, 5 bases. CDR1 and CDR2 from the germline V gene are LGHNA and YNFKEQ. V lost 0 bases and J 8 bases, leaving 10 bases between the germline ends. This CDR3 is built from 13 residues. CDR3 sequence: CASSQDTGTEAFF. CDR3 coding DNA: TGTGCCAGCAGCCAAGATACAGGCACCGAAGCTTTCTTT.

The J gene is TRBJ2-7, the V gene TRBV18, with D hard to call. V lost 3 bases to trimming and J lost 3 bases, with 9 bases between them. The CDR3 length is 13 residues. Germline V lookup: CDR1 KGHSH, CDR2 LQKENI. The CDR3 is CASSPSALYEQYF. The CDR3 DNA is TGTGCCAGCTCACCCTCGGCCCTCTACGAGCAGTACTTC. Combining the CDR3 with reference TRBV18 and TRBJ2-7 gives the whole variable domain NAGVMQNPRHLVRRRGQEARLRCSPMKGHSHVYWYRQLPEEGLKFMVYLQKENIIDESGMPKERFSAEFPKEGPSILRIQQVVRGDSAAYFCASSPSALYEQYFGPGTRLTVT.

J is TRBJ2-5 and V is TRBV19; D possibly corresponds to TRBD2 (6 bases). This CDR3 spans 14 amino acids. Germline V gene sequence: CDR1 LNHDA, CDR2 SQIVND (reference sequence). Trimming pared 9 bases from V and 4 bases from J, leaving 18 bases between. CDR3 loop: CASLTPGARETQYF. CDR3 DNA sequence: TGTGCCAGCCTAACTCCGGGAGCCAGAGAGACCCAGTACTTC.